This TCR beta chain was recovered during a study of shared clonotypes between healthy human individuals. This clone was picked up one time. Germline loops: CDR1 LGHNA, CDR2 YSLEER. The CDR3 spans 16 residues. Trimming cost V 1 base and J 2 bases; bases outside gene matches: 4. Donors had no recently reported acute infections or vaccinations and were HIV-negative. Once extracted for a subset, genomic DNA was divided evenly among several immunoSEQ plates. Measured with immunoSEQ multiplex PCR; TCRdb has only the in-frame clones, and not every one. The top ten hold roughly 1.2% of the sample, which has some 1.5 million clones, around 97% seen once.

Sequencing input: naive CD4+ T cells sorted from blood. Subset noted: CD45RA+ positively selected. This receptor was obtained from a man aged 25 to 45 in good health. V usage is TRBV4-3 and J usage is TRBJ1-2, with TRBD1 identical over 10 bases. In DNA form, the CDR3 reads TGCGCCAGCAGCCAAGCCGGGACAGGGGCCAACTATGGCTACACCTTC. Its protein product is CASSQAGTGANYGYTF.